Presented here are 8 T cell receptor beta chains from one specimen sequenced in a study of T cell responses to AZD1222 COVID-19 vaccine. Method: immunoSEQ multiplex PCR; TCRdb's copy keeps in-frame clones and lacks some. The table has 180,000 or so clones, roughly 90% seen once. Sequencing was performed on peripheral blood, taken 28 days after the second AZD1222 dose. These receptors all come from an adult who received the AZD1222 COVID-19 vaccine.

The rearrangement uses TRBV5-4 and TRBJ2-7; tentatively, D is TRBD1 or TRBD2 (5 bases each). The CDR3 sequence is 11 residues long. From germline, CDR1 is SGHNT and CDR2 YYREEE (reference sequence). Trimming took 0 bases from V and 7 from J, leaving 5 bases between them. CDR3 DNA sequence: TGTGCCAGCAGCTTGGGGGGGGAGCAGTACTTC. It codes for CASSLGGEQYF.

The chain joins TRBV30 to TRBJ2-2; D possibly matches TRBD1 or TRBD2 (5 bases each). The CDR3 covers 14 residues. Germline lookup yields CDR1 GTSNPN and CDR2 SVGIG (reference sequence). Trimming cost V 5 bases and J 5 bases, with 15 bases left between them. Here the CDR3 DNA reads TGTGCCTGGGTACGAGGGGACGAGACCGGGGAGCTGTTTTTT. Amino acids: CAWVRGDETGELFF.

The gene calls are TRBV15 and TRBJ1-2; D remains unclear. This CDR3 has 15 amino acids. Germline lookup yields CDR1 LNHNV and CDR2 YYDKDF (reference sequence). Trimming removed 0 bases at V and 0 bases at J, with 8 bases between. The CDR3 bases are TGTGCCACCAGCAGAGATCTGGTAGCTAACTATGGCTACACCTTC. It codes for CATSRDLVANYGYTF.

The chain is built from TRBV5-1 and TRBJ2-1, with D possibly TRBD1 on 5 matching bases. V shed 0 bases and J shed 6 bases, with 10 bases lying between them. Germline CDR1 is SGHRS and CDR2 is YFSETQ. This CDR3 is built from 14 residues. For the CDR3, the DNA is TGCGCCAGCAGCTTGGGGGGCGACAGCAATGAGCAGTTCTTC. Translating it yields CASSLGGDSNEQFF.

The genes are TRBV7-2 and TRBJ2-3; 7 positions match TRBD1. With V trimmed by 5 bases and J by 5 bases, 10 bases remained unmatched. The germline V gene encodes CDR1 SGHTA and CDR2 FQGNSA. This CDR3 comprises 15 residues. DNA for the CDR3: TGTGCCAGCAGCCCTCGGGACAGAGCTAGAGATACGCAGTATTTT. This encodes CASSPRDRARDTQYF.

The chain joins TRBV10-2 to TRBJ2-7; 9 positions match TRBD1. The CDR3 loop spans 12 amino acids. CDR1 is WSHSY, CDR2 SAAADI, per germline. Unmatched junction bases numbered 4, after V lost 7 bases and J lost 6 bases. CDR3 sequence reads: CASTRDRVEQYF. The CDR3 DNA sequence: TGCGCCAGCACCAGGGACAGGGTCGAGCAGTACTTC.

The rearrangement uses TRBV19 and TRBJ2-2; 13 nucleotides align to TRBD2. The CDR3 contains 17 residues. CDR1 LNHDA and CDR2 SQIVND come from the germline V gene (reference sequence). V was pared by 7 bases and J by 4 bases, with 9 bases of the junction left unmatched. CDR3 nucleotide sequence: TGTGCCAGTAACGAACTAGCGGGAGGGCGAAGCACCGGGGAGCTGTTTTTT. It codes for CASNELAGGRSTGELFF.

The rearrangement joins TRBV28 to TRBJ2-7; TRBD2 aligns across 7 bases. Germline CDR1 is MDHEN and CDR2 is SYDVKM. Trimming at V came to 2 bases and at J to 5 bases, leaving 12 bases not matched to a gene. The CDR3 has 16 residues. The CDR3 region has the DNA TGTGCCAGCAGTTTACCCCCCGTGCGGGAGACCCACGAGCAGTACTTC. It specifies CASSLPPVRETHEQYF.